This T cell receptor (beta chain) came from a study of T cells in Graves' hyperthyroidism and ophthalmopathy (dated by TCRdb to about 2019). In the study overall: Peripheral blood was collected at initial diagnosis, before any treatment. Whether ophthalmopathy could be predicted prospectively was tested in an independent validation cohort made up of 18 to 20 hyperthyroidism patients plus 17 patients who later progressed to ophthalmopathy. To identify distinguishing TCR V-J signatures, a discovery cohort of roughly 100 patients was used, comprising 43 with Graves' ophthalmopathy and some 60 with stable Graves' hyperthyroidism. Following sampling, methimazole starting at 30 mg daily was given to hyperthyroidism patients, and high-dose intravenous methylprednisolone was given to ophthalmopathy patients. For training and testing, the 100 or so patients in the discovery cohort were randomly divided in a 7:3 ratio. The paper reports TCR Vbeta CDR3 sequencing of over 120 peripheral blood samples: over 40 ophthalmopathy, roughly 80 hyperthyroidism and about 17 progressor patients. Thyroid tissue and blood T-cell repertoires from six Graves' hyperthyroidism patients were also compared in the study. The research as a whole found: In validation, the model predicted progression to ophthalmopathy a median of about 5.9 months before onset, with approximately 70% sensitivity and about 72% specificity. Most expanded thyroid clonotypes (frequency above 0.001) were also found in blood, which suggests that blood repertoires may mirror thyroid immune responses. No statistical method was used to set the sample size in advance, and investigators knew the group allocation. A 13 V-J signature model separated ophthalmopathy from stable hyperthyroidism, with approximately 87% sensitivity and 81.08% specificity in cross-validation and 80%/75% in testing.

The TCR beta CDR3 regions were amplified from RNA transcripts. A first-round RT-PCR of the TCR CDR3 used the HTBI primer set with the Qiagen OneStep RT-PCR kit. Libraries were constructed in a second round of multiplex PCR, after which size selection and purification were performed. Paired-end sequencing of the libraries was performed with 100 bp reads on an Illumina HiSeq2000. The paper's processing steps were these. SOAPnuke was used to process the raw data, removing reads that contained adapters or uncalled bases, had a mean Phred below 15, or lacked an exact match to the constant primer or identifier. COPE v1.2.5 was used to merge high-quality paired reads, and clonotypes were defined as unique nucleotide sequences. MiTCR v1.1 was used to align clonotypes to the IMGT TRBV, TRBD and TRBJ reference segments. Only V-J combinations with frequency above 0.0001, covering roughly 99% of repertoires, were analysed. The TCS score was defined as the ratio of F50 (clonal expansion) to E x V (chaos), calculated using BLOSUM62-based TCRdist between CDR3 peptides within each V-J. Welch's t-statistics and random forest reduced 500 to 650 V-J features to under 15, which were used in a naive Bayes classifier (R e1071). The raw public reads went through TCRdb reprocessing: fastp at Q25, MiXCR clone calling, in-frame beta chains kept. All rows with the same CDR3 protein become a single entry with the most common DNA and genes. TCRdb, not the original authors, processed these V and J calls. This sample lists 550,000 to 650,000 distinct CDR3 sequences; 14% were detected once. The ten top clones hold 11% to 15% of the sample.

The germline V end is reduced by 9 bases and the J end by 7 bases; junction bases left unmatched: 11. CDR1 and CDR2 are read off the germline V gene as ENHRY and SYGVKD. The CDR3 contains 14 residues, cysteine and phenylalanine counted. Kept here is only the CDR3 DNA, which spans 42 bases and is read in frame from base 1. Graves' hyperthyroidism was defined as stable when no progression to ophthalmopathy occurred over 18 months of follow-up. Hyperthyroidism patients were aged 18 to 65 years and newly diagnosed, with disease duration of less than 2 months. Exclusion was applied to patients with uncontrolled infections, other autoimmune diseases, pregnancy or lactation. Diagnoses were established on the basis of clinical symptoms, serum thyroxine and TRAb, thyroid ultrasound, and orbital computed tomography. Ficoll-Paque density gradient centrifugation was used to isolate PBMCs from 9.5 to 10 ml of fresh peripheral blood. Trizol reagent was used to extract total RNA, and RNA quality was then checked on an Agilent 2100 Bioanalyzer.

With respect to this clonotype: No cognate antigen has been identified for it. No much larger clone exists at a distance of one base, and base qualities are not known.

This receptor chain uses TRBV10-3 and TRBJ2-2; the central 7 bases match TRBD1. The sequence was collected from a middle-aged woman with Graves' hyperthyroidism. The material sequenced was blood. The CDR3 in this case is CAIRDSLGDGELFF. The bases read TGTGCCATAAGGGACAGCTTAGGAGACGGGGAGCTGTTTTTT.